These 26 T cell receptor beta chains came from one sample sequenced in a study of cytomegalovirus exposure and HLA in healthy donors. Researchers ran the PCR with 60 Vbeta and 13 Jbeta primers. Profiling relied on immunoSEQ multiplex PCR, and the TCRdb table lists in-frame clones only, not all of them. Seen here are under 150,000 clones, about 76% observed once, and the top ten hold about 3.9%. Sequencing was carried out using PBMCs. The receptors originated from a woman in her twenties or thirties in good health and CMV-seronegative.

In regard to this clone: At one boundary the junction diverges from the germline segment, which might be a read error. This chain links TRBV6-4 with TRBJ2-1; TRBD1 matches at 7 bases. Germline CDR1 MRHNA, CDR2 SNTAGT. The CDR3 covers 14 residues. The CDR3 sequence: CASSEGRGHNEQLF. Here the CDR3 DNA reads TGTGCCAGCAGTGAGGGAAGGGGGCACAATGAGCAGCTCTTC.

V and J are TRBV2 and TRBJ2-7; 10 bases fit TRBD2. The CDR3 runs 16 residues. Unmatched junction bases numbered 9, after V lost 4 bases and J lost 3 bases. Germline V lookup: CDR1 SNHLY, CDR2 FYNNEI. CDR3: CASSVRLAGSRYEQYF. CDR3 DNA: TGTGCCAGCAGTGTCAGACTAGCGGGTTCCCGCTACGAGCAGTACTTC.

The V and J genes are TRBV14 and TRBJ1-1; 8 positions match TRBD1. Germline loops: CDR1 SGHDN, CDR2 FVKESK. Trimming at V came to 6 bases and at J to 6 bases, leaving 9 bases not matched to a gene. The CDR3 sequence is 14 residues long. CDR3: CASRLAGGAPEAFF. CDR3 DNA sequence: TGTGCCAGCAGGCTAGCAGGGGGCGCCCCTGAAGCTTTCTTT.

The rearrangement links TRBV27 to TRBJ2-2; 9 bases align to TRBD2. The germline gives CDR1 MNHEY, CDR2 SMNVEV (reference sequence). CDR3 size: 16 residues. J gave up 8 bases and V 2 bases, and 9 bases lay outside the gene matches. DNA of the CDR3: TGTGCCAGCAGTTTACAGCGTCTAGCGGGGAGGGGGGAGCTGTTTTTT. This gives the protein CASSLQRLAGRGELFF.

In nucleotides, the CDR3 is TGTGCCAGCAGCGTAGATATATCTGGGGGCCCGGGGCTGCTGTTTTTT. The encoded protein is CASSVDISGGPGLLFF. The J gene is TRBJ2-2, the V gene TRBV9; the D gene is possibly TRBD1 (6 bases). This CDR3 is built from 16 residues. V lost 0 bases and J 13 bases, leaving 22 bases between the germline ends. The germline V gene has CDR1 SGDLS and CDR2 YYNGEE.

This clone was counted once. The V and J genes are TRBV28 and TRBJ1-2; 7 bases align to TRBD1. The CDR3 loop spans 14 amino acids. Germline CDR1 and CDR2: MDHEN and SYDVKM. Trimming cost V 3 bases and J 8 bases; bases outside gene matches: 9. The CDR3 nucleotides are TGTGCCAGCAGTTTGCCGGGGACAGAAGACGGCTACACCTTC. This sequence encodes CASSLPGTEDGYTF.

This chain uses TRBV18 with TRBJ2-7; D might be TRBD1 (6 bases). Germline V CDR1 and CDR2: KGHSH, LQKENI. V was trimmed by 0 bases and J by 2 bases, leaving 8 bases between them. The CDR3 runs 14 residues. The CDR3 loop is CASSPPTGTYEQYF. DNA of the CDR3: TGTGCCAGCTCACCACCGACAGGAACCTACGAGCAGTACTTC.

This chain links TRBV4-3 with TRBJ1-4; D unresolved. This CDR3 is 16 amino acids long. Between the trimmed V and J ends, which lost 4 bases and 4 bases, there was a span of 16 bases. The germline CDR1 and CDR2 sequences are LGHNA and YSLEER. The CDR3 spells CASSPDRTENNEKLFF. The CDR3 nucleotides are TGCGCCAGCAGCCCAGATCGAACAGAAAATAATGAAAAACTGTTTTTT.

The CDR3 reads CASSQDTSGRADADGELFF. Written as DNA, the CDR3 is TGCGCCAGCAGCCAAGATACTAGCGGGAGGGCCGATGCGGACGGGGAGCTGTTTTTT. The J gene is TRBJ2-2, the V gene TRBV4-1; 13 bases are a match to TRBD2. Trimming cost V 0 bases and J 7 bases; bases outside gene matches: 11. From germline, CDR1 is MGHRA and CDR2 YSYEKL. The CDR3 is made up of 19 amino acids.

The chain couples TRBV5-1 to TRBJ2-7; possible D gene TRBD1, 7 bases. CDR1 is SGHRS and CDR2 is YFSETQ in the germline V gene. V was clipped by 5 bases and J by 3 bases, with 18 bases between them. This CDR3 is built from 15 residues. CDR3 protein: CASREGTAPLYEQYF. CDR3 coding DNA: TGCGCCAGCAGGGAGGGGACAGCACCCCTCTACGAGCAGTACTTC.

CDR3 bases: TGTGCCAGCAGTGAGGGGACACACTACACAGATACGCAGTATTTT. This sequence encodes CASSEGTHYTDTQYF. The V call is TRBV2, the J call TRBJ2-3; a possible D gene is TRBD1 (6 bases). CDR3 length equals 15 residues. The V end lost 3 bases, the J end lost 2 bases, and 12 bases lay between the germline ends. Germline values: CDR1 SNHLY, CDR2 FYNNEI.

This sequence joins TRBV29-1 and TRBJ2-5; TRBD1 matches at 11 bases. Germline CDR1 reads SQVTM; CDR2 reads ANQGSEA. Trimming at V came to 7 bases and at J to 6 bases, leaving 7 bases not matched to a gene. The length of the CDR3 is 13 residues. CDR3 amino acids: CSADGTGGQTQYF. The CDR3 region has the DNA TGCAGCGCGGACGGGACAGGGGGACAGACCCAGTACTTC.

The chain has TRBV7-2 and TRBJ2-5; 8 bases are shared with TRBD2. J lost 2 bases, V lost 5 bases, and 10 bases had no gene match. CDR3 length equals 16 residues. Germline-derived CDR1 and CDR2 are SGHTA and FQGNSA. CDR3 sequence (DNA): TGTGCCAGCAGCCGAGGACTAGCAGCCCAACAAGAGACCCAGTACTTC. Protein sequence: CASSRGLAAQQETQYF.

The CDR3 nucleotides read TGTGCCAGCAGCAACCGACTAGCGGCGGATTCCTACGAGCAGTACTTC. Translated: CASSNRLAADSYEQYF. The rearrangement links TRBV11-2 to TRBJ2-7; TRBD2 matches at 9 bases. Germline V gene sequence: CDR1 SGHAT, CDR2 FQNNGV. CDR3 length: 16 amino acids. J lost 1 base, V lost 5 bases, and 9 bases had no gene match.

This clone was picked up one time. V usage is TRBV10-3 and J usage is TRBJ2-7; 9 nucleotides agree with TRBD1. The CDR3 is made up of 14 amino acids. Germline loops: CDR1 ENHRY, CDR2 SYGVKD. Trimming took 4 bases from V and 6 from J; bases not matched to a gene: 7. The CDR3 region is CAISVDRGSVEQYF. The CDR3 coding sequence is TGTGCCATCAGTGTGGACAGGGGCAGCGTCGAGCAGTACTTC.

CDR3 bases: TGTGCCAGCAGTGAACCGGAGCAGGGTCCACTGAACACTGAAGCTTTCTTT. Translation: CASSEPEQGPLNTEAFF. The chain carries TRBV2 and TRBJ1-1; D is perhaps TRBD1 (5 bases). Germline V gives CDR1 SNHLY, CDR2 FYNNEI. V lost 2 bases and J 0 bases, leaving 16 bases between the germline ends. The CDR3 runs 17 residues. Looking up the rest from reference TRBV2 and TRBJ1-1 gives the full variable domain: EPEVTQTPSHQVTQMGQEVILRCVPISNHLYFYWYRQILGQKVEFLVSFYNNEISEKSEIFDDQFSVERPDGSNFTLKIRSTKLEDSAMYFCASSEPEQGPLNTEAFFGQGTRLTVV.

V gene TRBV5-6 combines with J gene TRBJ2-3, with 11 nucleotides matching TRBD2. Losses at the gene ends were 0 bases for V and 4 bases for J; bases not matched to a gene: 4. This CDR3 spans 16 amino acids. Germline V gene lookup returns CDR1 SGHDT and CDR2 YYEEEE. CDR3 protein: CASSLETSGSPDTQYF. CDR3 DNA sequence: TGTGCCAGCAGCTTGGAAACTAGCGGGAGCCCAGATACGCAGTATTTT.

Here the CDR3 reads CASSSKPYEQYF. The DNA for the CDR3 is TGTGCCAGCAGCTCTAAGCCCTACGAGCAGTACTTC. The chain carries TRBV7-9 and TRBJ2-7; D remains ambiguous. Germline CDR1 SEHNR, CDR2 FQNEAQ (reference sequence). V lost 4 bases to trimming and J lost 2 bases, with 6 bases between them. This CDR3 is 12 amino acids long.

The J gene is TRBJ2-5, the V gene TRBV13; D perhaps matches TRBD2 (6 bases). Germline CDR1 reads PRHDT; CDR2 reads FYEKMQ (reference sequence). Trimming cost V 0 bases and J 0 bases, with 11 bases left between them. The CDR3 sequence is 16 residues long. The CDR3 DNA follows: TGTGCCAGCAGCTTAGGCGGGGGTCGGTACCAAGAGACCCAGTACTTC. This codes for CASSLGGGRYQETQYF.

V gene TRBV5-8 combines with J gene TRBJ1-5; 10 bases map to TRBD1. The CDR3 runs 15 residues. CDR1 and CDR2 from the germline V gene are SGHTS and YDEGEE. V shed 4 bases, J shed 6 bases, and the junction held 7 bases outside the gene matches. CDR3 sequence: CASSAGQGHSQPQHF. For the CDR3, the DNA is TGTGCCAGCAGCGCGGGACAGGGGCATAGTCAGCCCCAGCATTTT.

V usage is TRBV19 and J usage is TRBJ2-7, with TRBD2 matching over 13 bases. In germline, CDR1 is LNHDA, CDR2 SQIVND (reference sequence). Losses at the gene ends were 6 bases for V and 0 bases for J; bases not matched to a gene: 11. This CDR3 spans 18 amino acids. CDR3 residues: CASSQGRTSGGSSYEQYF. The CDR3 DNA reads as TGTGCCAGTAGCCAGGGGCGGACTAGCGGGGGAAGCTCCTACGAGCAGTACTTC.

V usage is TRBV19 and J usage is TRBJ2-5, with D uncertain. This CDR3 contains 14 residues. Germline loops: CDR1 LNHDA, CDR2 SQIVND (reference sequence). V lost 5 bases, J lost 4 bases, and 14 bases lay in between. For the CDR3, the DNA is TGTGCCAGTAGTGGTGGCCTAGTCGGAGAGACCCAGTACTTC. Translating gives CASSGGLVGETQYF.

The chain has TRBV10-1 and TRBJ1-6; a possible D gene is TRBD1 (5 bases). Per the germline V gene, CDR1 is WNHNN and CDR2 is SYGVQD (reference sequence). The CDR3 length is 14 residues. The ends were cut back, 4 bases at V and 3 bases at J, with 7 bases in the middle. The CDR3 here is CASSGGGYNSPLHF. CDR3 bases: TGCGCCAGCAGTGGCGGGGGCTATAATTCACCCCTCCACTTT.

The chain uses TRBV28 and TRBJ2-1, with D tentatively TRBD2 (6 bases). Trimming removed 5 bases at V and 8 bases at J, with 16 bases between. Germline-derived CDR1 and CDR2 are MDHEN and SYDVKM. The CDR3 has 14 amino acids. In DNA form, the CDR3 reads TGTGCCAGCAGTACGGGACTGGGACTGGATGAGCAGTTCTTC. This codes for CASSTGLGLDEQFF.

Comment on this clone: A read error may account for a junction end that differs from germline. The J gene is TRBJ2-3, the V gene TRBV25-1, with D perhaps TRBD2 (7 bases). The germline CDR1 and CDR2 sequences are MGHDK and SYGVNS. The CDR3 is made up of 15 amino acids. In DNA form, the CDR3 reads TGTGCCACCAGTAGGGGGGCGGGAGCCACAGATACGCAGTATTTT. Translated, it gives CATSRGAGATDTQYF.

The chain employs TRBV6-5 and TRBJ2-5; D is unclear. CDR1 is MNHEY, CDR2 SVGAGI, per germline. V was trimmed by 4 bases and J by 14 bases, leaving 14 bases between them. The CDR3 totals 11 residues. CDR3 region: CASSSSARLYF. The CDR3 DNA reads as TGTGCCAGCAGTTCATCGGCTCGACTTTACTTC.